These 2 T cell receptor beta chains were sequenced from one sample in a study of T cell responses to AZD1222 COVID-19 vaccine. Sequencing was performed with immunoSEQ multiplex PCR; in TCRdb, only in-frame clones are kept and a portion is missing. Here the sample spans about 150,000 clones, around 90% being singletons. Sample: peripheral blood, taken 28 days after the second AZD1222 dose. The receptors stem from an adult who received the AZD1222 COVID-19 vaccine.

V usage is TRBV5-1 and J usage is TRBJ2-5; 8 bases align to TRBD1. CDR1 and CDR2 from the germline V gene are SGHRS and YFSETQ. CDR3 size: 17 residues. V gave up 0 bases and J gave up 2 bases; unmatched junction bases: 9. CDR3 DNA: TGCGCCAGCAGCTTGGGTGGGATGACAGGGGCACAAGAGACCCAGTACTTC. The encoded protein is CASSLGGMTGAQETQYF. The variable domain in full, with the rest retrieved from reference TRBV5-1 and TRBJ2-5, is KAGVTQTPRYLIKTRGQQVTLSCSPISGHRSVSWYQQTPGQGLQFLFEYFSETQRNKGNFPGRFSGRQFSNSRSEMNVSTLELGDSALYLCASSLGGMTGAQETQYFGPGTRLLVL.

In its sample, this clone was seen a few times. The chain employs TRBV6-1 and TRBJ2-7; 7 nucleotides align to TRBD1. V shed 4 bases, J shed 2 bases, and the junction held 17 bases outside the gene matches. The CDR3 sequence is 18 residues long. Germline assignment: CDR1 MNHNS and CDR2 SASEGT. The CDR3 loop is CASSGQGRILGPPYEQYF. DNA of the CDR3: TGTGCCAGCAGTGGACAGGGCAGAATTTTGGGGCCACCCTACGAGCAGTACTTC.